A selection of T cell receptor beta chains follows, all from one sample in a study of PD-1 blockade in classical Hodgkin lymphoma. Assay: immunoSEQ multiplex PCR; the TCRdb copy retains only in-frame clones and omits some. The sample consists of tens of thousands of clones, around 90% of them appearing once. The sequencing here drew on peripheral blood mononuclear cells (PBMCs), taken at baseline. All receptors come from a human donor with classical Hodgkin lymphoma. Each CDR3 is given with its conserved first and last residue. The order of the fields is J gene, V gene, CDR3 protein.

J gene: TRBJ2-1; V gene: TRBV4-3; CDR3 protein: CASSHWGFSGSLTNEQFF
J gene: TRBJ2-7; V gene: TRBV28; CDR3 protein: CASRQGNSYEQYF
J gene: TRBJ2-3; V gene: TRBV5-4; CDR3 protein: CASSLDSPDTQYF
J gene: TRBJ1-2; V gene: TRBV10-2; CDR3 protein: CASGTGTDTARGGYTF
J gene: TRBJ1-1; V gene: TRBV5-4; CDR3 protein: CASSLVSRTEAFF
J gene: TRBJ2-1; V gene: TRBV5-1; CDR3 protein: CASSSLGESSGNAYNEQFF
J gene: TRBJ2-3; V gene: TRBV5-1; CDR3 protein: CASSKRGTSVSSTDTQYF
J gene: TRBJ2-6; V gene: TRBV21-1; CDR3 protein: CATPKPSKHPGANVLTF
J gene: TRBJ2-7; V gene: TRBV29-1; CDR3 protein: CSVDRGDYEQYF
J gene: TRBJ2-5; V gene: TRBV7-9; CDR3 protein: CASSFTPGAERETQYF
J gene: TRBJ2-7; V gene: TRBV6-1; CDR3 protein: CASSEGAGGIDEQYF
J gene: TRBJ1-1; V gene: TRBV19; CDR3 protein: CASRIQGYGTEAFF
J gene: TRBJ1-3; V gene: TRBV4-1; CDR3 protein: CASSQRVLSGNTIYF
J gene: TRBJ1-1; V gene: TRBV5-4; CDR3 protein: CASSLARGRDTEAFF
J gene: TRBJ2-7; V gene: TRBV6-5; CDR3 protein: CASDEGEQYF
J gene: TRBJ2-7; V gene: TRBV13; CDR3 protein: CASSQGTGTSYEQYF
J gene: TRBJ2-4; V gene: TRBV9; CDR3 protein: CASSVDSIQYF
J gene: TRBJ2-3; V gene: TRBV30; CDR3 protein: CAWTTGGSVDTQYF
J gene: TRBJ1-5; V gene: TRBV10-3; CDR3 protein: CAISQGQGTGSNQPQHF
J gene: TRBJ1-2; V gene: TRBV21-1; CDR3 protein: CASSKEDQTTGSYGYTF
J gene: TRBJ2-1; V gene: TRBV6-1; CDR3 protein: CASSERGGRDEQFF
J gene: TRBJ2-1; V gene: TRBV10-1; CDR3 protein: CASRCGGGSSYNEQFF
J gene: TRBJ2-6; V gene: TRBV18; CDR3 protein: CASSLGQSSGANVLTF
J gene: TRBJ2-1; V gene: TRBV5-5; CDR3 protein: CASSRRGAGGQHEQFF
J gene: TRBJ1-5; V gene: TRBV11-2; CDR3 protein: CASSLGGLTGFPKGQPQHF
J gene: TRBJ2-7; V gene: TRBV7-2; CDR3 protein: CASSSPASGFSYEQYF
J gene: TRBJ1-6; V gene: TRBV6-5; CDR3 protein: CASTDRAGNSPLHF
J gene: TRBJ2-1; V gene: TRBV5-1; CDR3 protein: CASSYSGSVDEQFF
J gene: TRBJ2-6; V gene: TRBV10-1; CDR3 protein: CASSEQGAGPGANVLTF
J gene: TRBJ2-1; V gene: TRBV7-6; CDR3 protein: CASSLGTYGDEQFF
J gene: TRBJ1-1; V gene: TRBV30; CDR3 protein: CAWSDQGNMNTEAFF
J gene: TRBJ2-2; V gene: TRBV9; CDR3 protein: CASSLRDRDTGELFF
J gene: TRBJ2-1; V gene: TRBV19; CDR3 protein: CASSIRTSENNEQFF
J gene: TRBJ2-5; V gene: TRBV5-4; CDR3 protein: CASSSGQQETQYF
J gene: TRBJ1-2; V gene: TRBV4-1; CDR3 protein: CASSQPREKLYGYTF
J gene: TRBJ1-2; V gene: TRBV18; CDR3 protein: CASSPRTGEYGYTF
J gene: TRBJ1-1; V gene: TRBV6-1; CDR3 protein: CASSVRTVAEAFF
J gene: TRBJ2-7; V gene: TRBV18; CDR3 protein: CASSQGQGPSYEQYF
J gene: TRBJ2-7; V gene: TRBV6-5; CDR3 protein: CASSSPDRGSYEQYF
J gene: TRBJ1-1; V gene: TRBV7-9; CDR3 protein: CASSLAVGQSTEAFF
J gene: TRBJ1-5; V gene: TRBV7-2; CDR3 protein: CASSLNAQENSNQPQHF
J gene: TRBJ2-7; V gene: TRBV19; CDR3 protein: CASSSTSGAYEQYF
J gene: TRBJ1-1; V gene: TRBV4-1; CDR3 protein: CASSKSGARYTEAFF
J gene: TRBJ2-7; V gene: TRBV7-9; CDR3 protein: CASSPTSGRAGSEQYF
J gene: TRBJ1-2; V gene: TRBV6-5; CDR3 protein: CASSYITGVGNYGYTF
J gene: TRBJ2-1; V gene: TRBV7-6; CDR3 protein: CASSQSFDLNEQFF
J gene: TRBJ2-7; V gene: TRBV5-6; CDR3 protein: CASTLAGSSYEQYF